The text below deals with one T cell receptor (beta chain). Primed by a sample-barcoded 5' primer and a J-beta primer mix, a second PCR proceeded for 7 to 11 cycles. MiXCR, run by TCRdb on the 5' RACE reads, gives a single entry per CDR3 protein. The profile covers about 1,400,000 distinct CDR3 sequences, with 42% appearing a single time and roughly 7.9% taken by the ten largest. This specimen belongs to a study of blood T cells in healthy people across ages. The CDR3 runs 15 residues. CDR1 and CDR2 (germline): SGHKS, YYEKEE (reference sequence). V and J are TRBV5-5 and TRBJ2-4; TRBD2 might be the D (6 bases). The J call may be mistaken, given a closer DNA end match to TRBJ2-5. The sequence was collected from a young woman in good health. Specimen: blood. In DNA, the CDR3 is TGTGCCAGCAGCCGTGTGGGGGGAGCCCAAGAGACCCAGTACTTC. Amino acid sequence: CASSRVGGAQETQYF.